This passage covers 24 T cell receptor beta chains from one sample sequenced in a study of cytomegalovirus exposure and HLA in healthy donors. Assay used: immunoSEQ multiplex PCR; TCRdb lists only in-frame clones, some missing. Counted here are 100,000 or so clones, approximately 95% occurring once; the ten biggest clones make up approximately 1%. The sequencing input was PBMCs. The origin of the receptors is a young woman in good health and CMV-seronegative.

This sequence joins TRBV27 and TRBJ2-1, with 10 bases matching TRBD2. The CDR3 runs to 14 residues. Per germline, CDR1 MNHEY and CDR2 SMNVEV (reference sequence). V was pared by 5 bases and J by 4 bases, with 2 bases of the junction left unmatched. The CDR3 coding sequence is TGTGCCAGCAGTACTAGCGGGGCTTACAATGAGCAGTTCTTC. Its protein is CASSTSGAYNEQFF.

The chain links TRBV6-1 to TRBJ2-7; D may be TRBD1 (5 bases). The V and J ends lost 6 bases and 2 bases respectively, with 17 bases between them. Germline V gene sequence: CDR1 MNHNS, CDR2 SASEGT. CDR3 size: 15 residues. Here the CDR3 reads CASSENADSTYEQYF. Written as DNA, the CDR3 is TGTGCCAGCAGCGAAAATGCCGACAGCACCTACGAGCAGTACTTC.

The gene calls are TRBV19 and TRBJ1-2; unclear D gene. The germline CDR1 and CDR2 sequences are LNHDA and SQIVND (reference sequence). V lost 6 bases and J 3 bases, leaving 14 bases between the germline ends. CDR3 length equals 14 residues. The DNA of the CDR3 is TGTGCCAGTAGAAGGGAAGGGAGGGACTATGGCTACACCTTC. It codes for CASRREGRDYGYTF.

The V call is TRBV29-1, the J call TRBJ1-1; D might be TRBD1 (5 bases). The V gene lost 5 bases and the J gene lost 4 bases, with 11 bases spanning the gap. Germline assignment: CDR1 SQVTM and CDR2 ANQGSEA. The CDR3 sequence is 12 residues long. The CDR3 sequence: CSVPVGGTEAFF. For the CDR3, the DNA is TGCAGCGTTCCGGTCGGGGGCACTGAAGCTTTCTTT.

The chain joins TRBV27 to TRBJ2-2; D perhaps matches TRBD1 (6 bases). With 10 bases removed from V and 1 base from J, the gap between germline ends came to 16 bases. The germline V gene encodes CDR1 MNHEY and CDR2 SMNVEV (reference sequence). This CDR3 is 15 amino acids long. CDR3 sequence: CATHRTDGNTGELFF. The CDR3 DNA reads TGTGCCACCCACCGGACAGATGGGAACACCGGGGAGCTGTTTTTT.

The V gene is TRBV30, the J gene TRBJ1-4, with 7 bases identical to TRBD1. V shed 4 bases, J shed 3 bases, and the junction held 5 bases outside the gene matches. Germline assignment: CDR1 GTSNPN and CDR2 SVGIG (reference sequence). This CDR3 has 14 residues. The CDR3: CAWTQGQSNEKLFF. The CDR3 coding sequence is TGTGCCTGGACGCAGGGACAGTCTAATGAAAAACTGTTTTTT.

The chain couples TRBV19 to TRBJ1-2, with 10 nucleotides matching TRBD1. The V segment lost 3 bases and the J segment 4 bases; nucleotides outside the gene matches: 5. Germline V gene data show CDR1 as LNHDA and CDR2 as SQIVND (reference sequence). The CDR3 extends over 15 amino acids. In DNA, the CDR3 is TGTGCCAGTAGTATGGGACAGGGGACCGCCTATGGCTACACCTTC. Its protein is CASSMGQGTAYGYTF. The full variable domain, completed using reference TRBV19 and TRBJ1-2, is DGGITQSPKYLFRKEGQNVTLSCEQNLNHDAMYWYRQDPGQGLRLIYYSQIVNDFQKGDIAEGYSVSREKKESFPLTVTSAQKNPTAFYLCASSMGQGTAYGYTFGSGTRLTVV.

V gene TRBV6-5 combines with J gene TRBJ1-3; tentative D call: TRBD1 (5 bases). Between the trimmed V and J ends, which lost 0 bases and 0 bases, there was a span of 9 bases. The CDR3 consists of 16 residues. Germline CDR1 reads MNHEY; CDR2 reads SVGAGI. CDR3 nucleotide sequence: TGTGCCAGCAGTTACTCTGGAGGGGCCTCTGGAAACACCATATATTTT. It encodes CASSYSGGASGNTIYF.

This clone was seen once. This chain uses TRBV7-9 with TRBJ2-1; tentative D call: TRBD2 (6 bases). Germline values: CDR1 SEHNR, CDR2 FQNEAQ (reference sequence). This CDR3 spans 15 amino acids. The germline V and J ends were trimmed by 5 bases and 7 bases, with 18 bases remaining between them. In DNA, the CDR3 is TGTGCCAGCAGCCGTGGGACCGGCGGGGTGAATGAGCAGTTCTTC. It encodes CASSRGTGGVNEQFF.

The CDR3 reads CATWDTHGYTF. The DNA for the CDR3 is TGTGCCACCTGGGACACCCATGGCTACACCTTC. V and J are TRBV6-1 and TRBJ1-2; D might be TRBD1 (6 bases). CDR3 length: 11 amino acids. Germline V gives CDR1 MNHNS, CDR2 SASEGT. V was pared by 10 bases and J by 6 bases, with 12 bases between.

This clone has a single count. The chain employs TRBV15 and TRBJ1-5, with a tentative D call TRBD1 (5 bases). V lost 0 bases, J lost 7 bases, and 16 bases lay in between. Germline V gene data show CDR1 as LNHNV and CDR2 as YYDKDF (reference sequence). The CDR3 spans 16 residues. The CDR3 bases are TGTGCCACCAGCAGAGAACCCTTTGGGGGAGGACAGCCCCAGCATTTT. It translates to CATSREPFGGGQPQHF.

This chain connects TRBV6-5 to TRBJ2-1; D may be TRBD1 (6 bases). Germline assignment: CDR1 MNHEY and CDR2 SVGAGI. V was clipped by 6 bases and J by 6 bases, with 15 bases between them. This CDR3 has 14 residues. The CDR3 DNA reads TGTGCCAGCAGGCTAAGACAGGTTGGCAATGAGCAGTTCTTC. Its protein is CASRLRQVGNEQFF.

The rearrangement links TRBV5-4 to TRBJ2-3; D gene ambiguous. The V end was cut by 3 bases, the J end by 1 base, with 9 bases between. Germline-derived CDR1 and CDR2 are SGHNT and YYREEE (reference sequence). The CDR3 is 14 residues long. In DNA, the CDR3 is TGTGCCAGCAGCTCACTTATAGGCACAGATACGCAGTATTTT. Its protein is CASSSLIGTDTQYF.

This rearrangement joins TRBV6-4 to TRBJ2-4; 8 bases are shared with TRBD2. Germline assignment: CDR1 MRHNA and CDR2 SNTAGT. Losses at the gene ends were 3 bases for V and 5 bases for J; bases not matched to a gene: 6. CDR3 size: 15 residues. CDR3 amino acids: CASSESSGSENIQYF. The CDR3 coding sequence is TGTGCCAGCAGTGAGTCGAGCGGGAGTGAAAACATTCAGTACTTC.

The genes are TRBV19 and TRBJ1-2; D uncertain. Trimming removed 5 bases at V and 6 bases at J, with 13 bases between. This CDR3 is 13 amino acids long. In germline, CDR1 is LNHDA, CDR2 SQIVND (reference sequence). In DNA form, the CDR3 reads TGTGCCAGTAGTGTACTTCGTCAGGATGGCTACACCTTC. This codes for CASSVLRQDGYTF.

V gene TRBV14 combines with J gene TRBJ1-2; TRBD1 might be the D (5 bases). Germline V lookup: CDR1 SGHDN, CDR2 FVKESK. The V and J ends lost 6 bases and 8 bases respectively, with 13 bases between them. The CDR3 extends over 12 amino acids. Here the CDR3 reads CASSPDSMGYTF. The CDR3 DNA is TGTGCCAGCAGTCCTGACAGTATGGGCTACACCTTC.

The chain couples TRBV6-1 to TRBJ2-1, with D perhaps TRBD1 (5 bases). Per the germline V gene, CDR1 is MNHNS and CDR2 is SASEGT. This CDR3 spans 15 amino acids. V was shortened by 2 bases and J by 4 bases, with 12 bases between the two germline ends. CDR3 DNA sequence: TGTGCCAGCAGTGAAAGGGTAGCAGGGTACAATGAGCAGTTCTTC. Its protein product is CASSERVAGYNEQFF.

The chain joins TRBV25-1 to TRBJ1-4; tentative D call: TRBD1 (5 bases). Per the germline V gene, CDR1 is MGHDK and CDR2 is SYGVNS. The CDR3 is 13 residues long. The DNA for the CDR3 is TGTGGGACGAGGGGATCAGCGGGTGAAAAACTGTTTTTT. This gives the protein CGTRGSAGEKLFF.

This clone was counted between two and nine times. V and J are TRBV15 and TRBJ1-6; D gene uncertain. Germline lookup yields CDR1 LNHNV and CDR2 YYDKDF (reference sequence). V shed 0 bases and J shed 5 bases, with 8 bases lying between them. The CDR3 runs 15 residues. CDR3 in DNA: TGTGCCACCAGCAGAGAAAGTGGAGATAATTCACCCCTCCACTTT. This translates into CATSRESGDNSPLHF.

The chain is built from TRBV18 and TRBJ2-7, with 11 bases fitting TRBD1. The junction had 5 bases not matched to a gene; V was cut back by 3 bases and J by 4 bases. This CDR3 region has 15 residues. Germline CDR1 is KGHSH and CDR2 is LQKENI. For the CDR3, the DNA is TGTGCCAGCTCACCTCGGACAGGGGGCCTGTACGAGCAGTACTTC. Encoded protein: CASSPRTGGLYEQYF. Full variable domain (remainder filled in from reference TRBV18 and TRBJ2-7): NAGVMQNPRHLVRRRGQEARLRCSPMKGHSHVYWYRQLPEEGLKFMVYLQKENIIDESGMPKERFSAEFPKEGPSILRIQQVVRGDSAAYFCASSPRTGGLYEQYFGPGTRLTVT.

In the case of this clone: At one end the junction does not follow the germline gene, possibly because of a read error. The V gene is TRBV10-1, the J gene TRBJ2-5, with 8 bases that match TRBD1. Germline V gives CDR1 WNHNN, CDR2 SYGVQD (reference sequence). CDR3 length: 16 amino acids. CDR3 coding DNA: TGCGCCAGCAGTGAGTCAAGGGACAGGTTCAGGGAGATCCAGTACTTC. It specifies CASSESRDRFREIQYF.

This chain links TRBV15 with TRBJ1-2; tentative D call: TRBD1 (6 bases). V was cut by 8 bases and J by 4 bases, with 17 bases left in between. Germline V lookup: CDR1 LNHNV, CDR2 YYDKDF (reference sequence). CDR3 length: 14 residues. DNA for the CDR3: TGTGCCACCCGAGCGGGGGCGCGAGGCTATGGCTACACCTTC. Its translation: CATRAGARGYGYTF.

The chain links TRBV19 to TRBJ2-2; 7 bases match TRBD2. V gave up 10 bases and J gave up 3 bases; unmatched junction bases: 11. This CDR3 comprises 15 residues. Germline CDR1 reads LNHDA; CDR2 reads SQIVND (reference sequence). The CDR3 nucleotides read TGTGCCACCCGAGGTGGGAGGGCATACACCGGGGAGCTGTTTTTT. This codes for CATRGGRAYTGELFF.

This chain uses TRBV20-1 with TRBJ2-5; tentative D call: TRBD2 (6 bases). The germline V gene has CDR1 DFQATT and CDR2 SNEGSKA (reference sequence). CDR3 length: 11 amino acids. V was pared by 6 bases and J by 4 bases, with 9 bases between. The CDR3 region is CSARGPETQYF. The CDR3 nucleotides are TGCAGTGCGCGGGGTCCAGAGACCCAGTACTTC.